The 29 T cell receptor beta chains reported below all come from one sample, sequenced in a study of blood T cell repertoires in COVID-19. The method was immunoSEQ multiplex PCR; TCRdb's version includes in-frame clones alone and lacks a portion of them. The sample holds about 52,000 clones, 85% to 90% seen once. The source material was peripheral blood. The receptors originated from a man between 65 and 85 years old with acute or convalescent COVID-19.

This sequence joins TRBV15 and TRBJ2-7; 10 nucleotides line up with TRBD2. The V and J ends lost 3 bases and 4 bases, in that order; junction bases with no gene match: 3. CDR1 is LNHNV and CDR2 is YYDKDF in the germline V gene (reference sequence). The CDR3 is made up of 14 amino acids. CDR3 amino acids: CATSSLAGDYEQYV. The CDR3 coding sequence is TGTGCCACCAGCAGCCTAGCGGGGGATTACGAGCAGTACGTC.

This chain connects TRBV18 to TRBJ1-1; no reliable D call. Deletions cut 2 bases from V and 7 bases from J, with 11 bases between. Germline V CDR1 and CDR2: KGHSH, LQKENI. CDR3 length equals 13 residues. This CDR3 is CASSPKTGSEAFF. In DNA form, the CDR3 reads TGTGCCAGCTCACCAAAAACCGGGAGTGAAGCTTTCTTT.

The CDR3 spells CASSYFPPTGVNTGELFF. In nucleotides, the CDR3 is TGTGCCAGCAGTTACTTTCCCCCGACAGGGGTTAACACCGGGGAGCTGTTTTTT. The chain joins TRBV6-2 or TRBV6-3 to TRBJ2-2; 8 nucleotides line up with TRBD1. This CDR3 is built from 18 residues. J lost 2 bases, V lost 1 base, and 9 bases had no gene match. Germline CDR1 reads MNHEY; CDR2 reads SVGEGT.

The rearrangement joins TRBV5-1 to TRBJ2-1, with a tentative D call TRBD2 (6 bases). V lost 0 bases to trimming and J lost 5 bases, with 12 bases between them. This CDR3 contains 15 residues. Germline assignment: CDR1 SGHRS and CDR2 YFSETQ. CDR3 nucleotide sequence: TGCGCCAGCAGCTTGGAACGGGGGAACAACAATGAGCAGTTCTTC. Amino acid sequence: CASSLERGNNNEQFF.

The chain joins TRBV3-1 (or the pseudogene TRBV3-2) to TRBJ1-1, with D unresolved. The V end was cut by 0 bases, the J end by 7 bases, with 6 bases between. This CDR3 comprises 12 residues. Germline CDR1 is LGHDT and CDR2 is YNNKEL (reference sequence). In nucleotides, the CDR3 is TGTGCCAGCAGCCAAGATTTGAGTGAAGCTTTCTTT. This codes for CASSQDLSEAFF.

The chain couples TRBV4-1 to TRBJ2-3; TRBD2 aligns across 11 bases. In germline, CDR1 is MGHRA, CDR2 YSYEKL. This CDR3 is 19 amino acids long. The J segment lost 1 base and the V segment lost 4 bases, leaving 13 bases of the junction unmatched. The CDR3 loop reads CASSPYPIAGGPGTDTQYF. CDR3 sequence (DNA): TGCGCCAGCAGCCCGTATCCCATAGCGGGGGGGCCGGGCACAGATACGCAGTATTTT.

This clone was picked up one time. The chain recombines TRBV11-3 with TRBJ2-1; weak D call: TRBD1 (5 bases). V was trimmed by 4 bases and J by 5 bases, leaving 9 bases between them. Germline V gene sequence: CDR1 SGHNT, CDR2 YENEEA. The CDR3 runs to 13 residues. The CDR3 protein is CASSSTGNNEQFF. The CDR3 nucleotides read TGTGCCAGCAGCTCAACAGGTAACAATGAGCAGTTCTTC.

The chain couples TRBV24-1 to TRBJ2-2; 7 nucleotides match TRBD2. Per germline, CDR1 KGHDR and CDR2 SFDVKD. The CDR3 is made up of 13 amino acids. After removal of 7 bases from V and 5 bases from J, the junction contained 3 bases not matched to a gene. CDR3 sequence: CATSGRRTGELFF. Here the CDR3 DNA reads TGTGCCACCAGCGGGAGGCGTACCGGGGAGCTGTTTTTT.

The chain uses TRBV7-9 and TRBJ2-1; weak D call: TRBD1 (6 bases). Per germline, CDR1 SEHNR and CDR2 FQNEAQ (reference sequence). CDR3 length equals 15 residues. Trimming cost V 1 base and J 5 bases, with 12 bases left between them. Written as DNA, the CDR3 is TGTGCCAGCAGCTTAGTGGGGGACACCAACAATGAGCAGTTCTTC. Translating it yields CASSLVGDTNNEQFF.

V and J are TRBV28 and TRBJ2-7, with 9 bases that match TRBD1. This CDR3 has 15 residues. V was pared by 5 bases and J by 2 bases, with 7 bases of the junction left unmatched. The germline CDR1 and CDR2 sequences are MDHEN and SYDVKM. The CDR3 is CASSPGTGSPYEQYV. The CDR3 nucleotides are TGTGCCAGCAGTCCCGGGACAGGGAGTCCCTACGAGCAGTACGTC.

In nucleotides, the CDR3 is TGTGCCAGTAGTAGGACAGGGGGTAACTATGGCTACACCTTC. Translation: CASSRTGGNYGYTF. The chain couples TRBV19 to TRBJ1-2; TRBD1 matches at 10 bases. V shed 4 bases, J shed 1 base, and the junction held 0 bases outside the gene matches. The CDR3 spans 14 residues. Germline V gives CDR1 LNHDA, CDR2 SQIVND (reference sequence).

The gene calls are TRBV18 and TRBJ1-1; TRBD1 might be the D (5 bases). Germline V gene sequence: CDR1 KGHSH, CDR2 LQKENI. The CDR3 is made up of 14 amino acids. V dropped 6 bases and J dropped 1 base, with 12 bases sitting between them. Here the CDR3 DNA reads TGTGCCAGCTCCCAGGGACTCCAGAACACTGAAGCTTTCTTT. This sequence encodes CASSQGLQNTEAFF.

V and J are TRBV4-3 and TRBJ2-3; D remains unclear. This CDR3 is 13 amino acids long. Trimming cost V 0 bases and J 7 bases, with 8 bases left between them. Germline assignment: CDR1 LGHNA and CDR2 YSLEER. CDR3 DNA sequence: TGCGCCAGCAGCCAAGATTGGCAATATACGCAGTATTTT. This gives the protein CASSQDWQYTQYF.

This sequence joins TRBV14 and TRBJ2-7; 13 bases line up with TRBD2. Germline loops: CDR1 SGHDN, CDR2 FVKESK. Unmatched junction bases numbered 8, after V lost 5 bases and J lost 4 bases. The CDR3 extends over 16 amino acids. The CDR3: CASSEGTSGALYEQYF. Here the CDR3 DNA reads TGTGCCAGCAGCGAGGGGACTAGCGGGGCCCTGTACGAGCAGTACTTC.

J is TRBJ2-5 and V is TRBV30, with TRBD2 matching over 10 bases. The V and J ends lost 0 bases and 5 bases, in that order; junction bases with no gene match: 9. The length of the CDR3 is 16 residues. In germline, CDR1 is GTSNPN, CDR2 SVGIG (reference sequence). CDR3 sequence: CAWSVASGRNWETQYF. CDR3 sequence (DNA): TGTGCCTGGAGTGTGGCTAGCGGGAGAAATTGGGAGACCCAGTACTTC.

Here the CDR3 reads CASSAGRAGAVETQYF. As DNA, the CDR3 is TGCGCCAGCAGCGCGGGCCGAGCGGGAGCGGTAGAGACCCAGTACTTC. V and J are TRBV5-1 and TRBJ2-5; 8 bases map to TRBD2. Germline V lookup: CDR1 SGHRS, CDR2 YFSETQ. Losses at the gene ends were 4 bases for V and 4 bases for J; bases not matched to a gene: 12. The CDR3 has 16 amino acids. Full variable domain (missing parts from reference TRBV5-1 and TRBJ2-5): KAGVTQTPRYLIKTRGQQVTLSCSPISGHRSVSWYQQTPGQGLQFLFEYFSETQRNKGNFPGRFSGRQFSNSRSEMNVSTLELGDSALYLCASSAGRAGAVETQYFGPGTRLLVL.

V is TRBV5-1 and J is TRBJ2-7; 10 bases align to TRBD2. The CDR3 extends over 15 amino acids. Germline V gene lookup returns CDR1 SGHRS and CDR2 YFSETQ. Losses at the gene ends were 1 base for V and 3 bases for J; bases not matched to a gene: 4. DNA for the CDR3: TGCGCCAGCAGCTTGAGACTAGCGGGTAACTACGAGCAGTACTTC. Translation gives CASSLRLAGNYEQYF.

CDR3 in DNA: TGTGCCAGCAGCTCCGGGGGTAGCGGGAGGGCTGGGGAGACCCAGTACTTC. Translated: CASSSGGSGRAGETQYF. The chain employs TRBV7-2 and TRBJ2-5, with TRBD2 matching over 11 bases. Per germline, CDR1 SGHTA and CDR2 FQGNSA. This CDR3 region has 17 residues. J was trimmed by 5 bases and V by 4 bases; bases with no gene match: 12.

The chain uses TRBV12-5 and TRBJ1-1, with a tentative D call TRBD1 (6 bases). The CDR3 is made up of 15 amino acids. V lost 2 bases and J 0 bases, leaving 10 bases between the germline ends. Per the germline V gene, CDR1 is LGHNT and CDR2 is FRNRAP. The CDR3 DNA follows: TGTGCTAGTGGTTTGACAGGGCCCCTGAACACTGAAGCTTTCTTT. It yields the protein CASGLTGPLNTEAFF.

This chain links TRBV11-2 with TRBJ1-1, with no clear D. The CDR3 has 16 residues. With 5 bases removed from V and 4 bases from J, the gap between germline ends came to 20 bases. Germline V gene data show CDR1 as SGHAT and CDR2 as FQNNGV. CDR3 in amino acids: CASSPTYRRFGTEAFF. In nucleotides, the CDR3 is TGTGCCAGCAGCCCAACATACCGTCGCTTTGGCACTGAAGCTTTCTTT.

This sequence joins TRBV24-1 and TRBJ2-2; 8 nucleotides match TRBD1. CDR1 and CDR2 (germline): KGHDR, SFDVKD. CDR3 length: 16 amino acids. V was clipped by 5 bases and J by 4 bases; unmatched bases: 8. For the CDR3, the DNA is TGTGCCACCAGTGTCCCAGGGGGCAGCTTCACCGGGGAGCTGTTTTTT. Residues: CATSVPGGSFTGELFF.

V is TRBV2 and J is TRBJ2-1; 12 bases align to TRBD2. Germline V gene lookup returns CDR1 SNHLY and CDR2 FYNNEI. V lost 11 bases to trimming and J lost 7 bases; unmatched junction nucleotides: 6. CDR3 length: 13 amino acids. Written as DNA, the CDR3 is TGTGCCTGCCTAGCGGGAGGGTATAATGAGCAGTTCTTC. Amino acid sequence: CACLAGGYNEQFF.

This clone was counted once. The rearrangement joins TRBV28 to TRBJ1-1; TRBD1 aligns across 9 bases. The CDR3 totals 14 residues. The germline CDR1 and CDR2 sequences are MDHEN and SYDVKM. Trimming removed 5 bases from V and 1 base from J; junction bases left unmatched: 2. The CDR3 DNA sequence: TGTGCCAGCAGTGAGACAGGGGGGAACACTGAAGCTTTCTTT. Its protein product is CASSETGGNTEAFF.

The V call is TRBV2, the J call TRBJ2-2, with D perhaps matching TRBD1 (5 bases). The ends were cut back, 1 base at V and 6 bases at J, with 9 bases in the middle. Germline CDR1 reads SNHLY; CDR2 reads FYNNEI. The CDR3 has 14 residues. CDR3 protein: CASSEDRWAGELFF. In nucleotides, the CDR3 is TGTGCCAGCAGTGAAGACAGGTGGGCCGGGGAGCTGTTTTTT.

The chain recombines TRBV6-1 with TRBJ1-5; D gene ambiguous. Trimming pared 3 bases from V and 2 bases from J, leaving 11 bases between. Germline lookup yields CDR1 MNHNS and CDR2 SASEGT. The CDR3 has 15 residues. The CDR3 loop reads CASSDEGGGNQPQHF. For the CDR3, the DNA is TGTGCCAGCAGTGACGAGGGAGGCGGCAATCAGCCCCAGCATTTT.

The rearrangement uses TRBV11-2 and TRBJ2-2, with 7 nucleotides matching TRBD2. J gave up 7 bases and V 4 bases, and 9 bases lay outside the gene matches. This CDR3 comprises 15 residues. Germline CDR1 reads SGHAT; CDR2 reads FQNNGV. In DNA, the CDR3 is TGTGCCAGCAGCTCGACTAGCCGGAGGGGCGGGGAGCTGTTTTTT. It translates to CASSSTSRRGGELFF.

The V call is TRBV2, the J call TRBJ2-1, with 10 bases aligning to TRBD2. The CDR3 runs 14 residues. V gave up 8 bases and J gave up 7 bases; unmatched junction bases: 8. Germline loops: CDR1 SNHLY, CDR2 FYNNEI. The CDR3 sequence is CASQSGRGGNEQFF. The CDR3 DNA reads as TGTGCCAGCCAAAGCGGGAGGGGGGGAAATGAGCAGTTCTTC. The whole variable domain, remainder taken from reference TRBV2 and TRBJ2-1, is EPEVTQTPSHQVTQMGQEVILRCVPISNHLYFYWYRQILGQKVEFLVSFYNNEISEKSEIFDDQFSVERPDGSNFTLKIRSTKLEDSAMYFCASQSGRGGNEQFFGPGTRLTVL.

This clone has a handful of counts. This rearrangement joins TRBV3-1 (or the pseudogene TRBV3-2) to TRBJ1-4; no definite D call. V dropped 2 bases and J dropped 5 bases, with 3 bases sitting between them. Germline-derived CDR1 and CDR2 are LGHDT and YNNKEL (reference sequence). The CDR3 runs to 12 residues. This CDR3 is CASSQLNEKLFF. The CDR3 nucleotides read TGTGCCAGCAGCCAACTAAATGAAAAACTGTTTTTT.

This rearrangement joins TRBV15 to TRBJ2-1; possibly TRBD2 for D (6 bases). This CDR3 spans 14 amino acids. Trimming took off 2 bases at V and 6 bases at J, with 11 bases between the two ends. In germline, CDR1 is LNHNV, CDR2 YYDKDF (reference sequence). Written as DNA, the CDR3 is TGTGCCACCAGCAGACCCCAGGGAGGCAATGAGCAGTTCTTC. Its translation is CATSRPQGGNEQFF.